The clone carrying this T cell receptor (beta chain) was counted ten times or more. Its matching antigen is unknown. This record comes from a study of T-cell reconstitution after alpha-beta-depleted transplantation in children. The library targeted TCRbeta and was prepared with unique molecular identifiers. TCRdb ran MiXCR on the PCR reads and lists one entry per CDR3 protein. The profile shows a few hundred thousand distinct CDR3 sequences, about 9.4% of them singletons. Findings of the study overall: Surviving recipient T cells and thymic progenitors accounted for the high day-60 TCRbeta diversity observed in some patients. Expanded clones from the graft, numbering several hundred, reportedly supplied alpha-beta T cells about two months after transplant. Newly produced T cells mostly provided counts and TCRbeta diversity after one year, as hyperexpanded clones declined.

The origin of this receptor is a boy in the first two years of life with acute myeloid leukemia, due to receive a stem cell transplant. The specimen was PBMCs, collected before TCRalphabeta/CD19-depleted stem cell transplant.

CDR3 nucleotides: TGTGCCAGCAGCCAAGACAGCAACACTGAAGCTTTCTTT. Residues: CASSQDSNTEAFF. The J gene is TRBJ1-1, the V gene TRBV4-2; D is unclear. Trimming removed 0 bases at V and 2 bases at J, with 4 bases between. This CDR3 is built from 13 residues. CDR1 is LGHNA and CDR2 is YNFKEQ in the germline V gene.